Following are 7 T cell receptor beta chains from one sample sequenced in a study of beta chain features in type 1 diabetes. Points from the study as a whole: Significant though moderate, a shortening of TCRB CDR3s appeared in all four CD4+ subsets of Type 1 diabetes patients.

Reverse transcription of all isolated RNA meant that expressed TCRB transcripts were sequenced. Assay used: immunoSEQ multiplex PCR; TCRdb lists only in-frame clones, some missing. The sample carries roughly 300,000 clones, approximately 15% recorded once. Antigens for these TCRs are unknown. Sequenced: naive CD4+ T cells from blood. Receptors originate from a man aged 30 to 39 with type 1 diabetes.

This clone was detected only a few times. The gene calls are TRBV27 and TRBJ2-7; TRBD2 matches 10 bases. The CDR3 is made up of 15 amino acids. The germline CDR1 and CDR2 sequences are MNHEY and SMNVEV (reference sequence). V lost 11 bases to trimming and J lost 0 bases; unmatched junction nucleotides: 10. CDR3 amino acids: CACGGASGSSYEQYF. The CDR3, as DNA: TGTGCCTGCGGTGGAGCTAGCGGGAGCTCCTACGAGCAGTACTTC.

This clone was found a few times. CDR3 sequence: CASSPLLGTTDTQYF. CDR3 nucleotides: TGCGCCAGCAGCCCGCTACTAGGAACCACAGATACGCAGTATTTT. The rearrangement links TRBV5-1 to TRBJ2-3; tentative D call: TRBD2 (5 bases). Looked up from germline, CDR1 is SGHRS and CDR2 is YFSETQ. The CDR3 length is 15 residues. Between the trimmed V and J ends, which lost 4 bases and 2 bases, there was a span of 14 bases.

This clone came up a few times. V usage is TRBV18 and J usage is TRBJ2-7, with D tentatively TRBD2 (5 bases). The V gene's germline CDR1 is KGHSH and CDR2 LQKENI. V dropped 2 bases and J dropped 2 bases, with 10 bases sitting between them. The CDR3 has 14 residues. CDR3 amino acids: CASSPRSGTYEQYF. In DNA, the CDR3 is TGTGCCAGCTCACCAAGGAGCGGTACCTACGAGCAGTACTTC.

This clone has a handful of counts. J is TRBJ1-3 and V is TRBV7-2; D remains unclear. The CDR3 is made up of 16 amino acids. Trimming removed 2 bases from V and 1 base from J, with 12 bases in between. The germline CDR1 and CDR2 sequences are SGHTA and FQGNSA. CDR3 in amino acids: CASSLITPKSGNTIYF. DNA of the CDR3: TGTGCCAGCAGCTTAATCACACCCAAATCTGGAAACACCATATATTTT.

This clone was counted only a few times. This chain's CDR3 is CASSLWGVLPYEQYF. Here the CDR3 DNA reads TGTGCCAGCAGTTTGTGGGGAGTTCTACCCTACGAGCAGTACTTC. The chain combines TRBV28 with TRBJ2-7; D possibly corresponds to TRBD2 (5 bases). The CDR3 length is 15 residues. CDR1 is MDHEN, CDR2 SYDVKM, per germline. V was pared by 3 bases and J by 2 bases, with 14 bases between.

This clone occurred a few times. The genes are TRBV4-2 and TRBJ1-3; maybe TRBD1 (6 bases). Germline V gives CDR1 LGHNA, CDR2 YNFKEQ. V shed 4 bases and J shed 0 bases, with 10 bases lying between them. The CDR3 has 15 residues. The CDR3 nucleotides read TGTGCCAGCAGCCCGGACAGAAGCTCTGGAAACACCATATATTTT. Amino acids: CASSPDRSSGNTIYF.

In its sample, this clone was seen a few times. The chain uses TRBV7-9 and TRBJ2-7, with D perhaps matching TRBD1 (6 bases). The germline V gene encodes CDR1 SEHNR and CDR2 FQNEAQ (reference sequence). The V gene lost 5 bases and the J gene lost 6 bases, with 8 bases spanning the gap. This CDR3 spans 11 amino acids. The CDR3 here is CASSGQREQYF. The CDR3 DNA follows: TGTGCCAGCAGCGGACAGCGCGAGCAGTACTTC.